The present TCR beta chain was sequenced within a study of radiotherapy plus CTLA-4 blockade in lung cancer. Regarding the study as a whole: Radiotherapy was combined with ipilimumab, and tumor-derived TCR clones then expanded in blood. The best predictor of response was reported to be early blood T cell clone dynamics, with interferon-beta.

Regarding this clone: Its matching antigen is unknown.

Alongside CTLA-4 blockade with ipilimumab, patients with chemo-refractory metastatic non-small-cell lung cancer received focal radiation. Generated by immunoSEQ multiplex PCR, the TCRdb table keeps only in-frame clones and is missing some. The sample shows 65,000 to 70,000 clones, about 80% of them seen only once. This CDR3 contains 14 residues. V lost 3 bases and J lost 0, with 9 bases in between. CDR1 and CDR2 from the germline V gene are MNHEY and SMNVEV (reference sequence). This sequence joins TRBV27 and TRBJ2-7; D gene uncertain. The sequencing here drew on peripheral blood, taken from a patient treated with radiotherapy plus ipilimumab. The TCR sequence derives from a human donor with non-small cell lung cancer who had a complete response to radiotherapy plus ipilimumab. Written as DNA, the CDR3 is TGTGCCAGCAGTTTTAATGGGTTCTCCTACGAGCAGTACTTC. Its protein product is CASSFNGFSYEQYF.